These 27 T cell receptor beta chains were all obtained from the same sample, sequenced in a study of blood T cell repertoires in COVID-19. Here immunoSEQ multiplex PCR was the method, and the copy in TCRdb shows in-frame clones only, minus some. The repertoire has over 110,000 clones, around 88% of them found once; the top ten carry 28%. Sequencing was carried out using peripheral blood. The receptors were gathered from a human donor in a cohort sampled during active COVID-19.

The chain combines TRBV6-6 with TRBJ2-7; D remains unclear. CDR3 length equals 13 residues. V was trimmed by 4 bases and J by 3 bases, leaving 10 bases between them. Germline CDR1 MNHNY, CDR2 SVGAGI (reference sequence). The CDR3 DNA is TGTGCCAGCAGTTTTGGGCCCTACTACGAGCAGTACTTC. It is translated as CASSFGPYYEQYF.

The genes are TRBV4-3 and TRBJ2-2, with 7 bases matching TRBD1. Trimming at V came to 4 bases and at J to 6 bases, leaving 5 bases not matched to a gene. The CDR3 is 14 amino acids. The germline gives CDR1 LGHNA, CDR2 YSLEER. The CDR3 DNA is TGCGCCAGCAGCCCAACAGGGGACCCCGGGGAGCTGTTTTTT. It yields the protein CASSPTGDPGELFF.

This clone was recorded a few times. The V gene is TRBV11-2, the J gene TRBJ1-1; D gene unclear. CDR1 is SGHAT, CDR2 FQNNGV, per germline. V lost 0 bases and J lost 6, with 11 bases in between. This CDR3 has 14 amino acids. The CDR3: CASSLDKQYSEAFF. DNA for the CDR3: TGTGCCAGCAGCTTAGATAAACAGTATTCTGAAGCTTTCTTT.

Here the CDR3 DNA reads TGTGCCAGCAGCCAAGATCTGTGGTCGGGGGACACTGAAGCTTTCTTT. Translation: CASSQDLWSGDTEAFF. The genes are TRBV14 and TRBJ1-1; D perhaps matches TRBD1 (5 bases). The germline V gene has CDR1 SGHDN and CDR2 FVKESK. This CDR3 is 16 amino acids long. V was pared by 0 bases and J by 3 bases, with 14 bases between.

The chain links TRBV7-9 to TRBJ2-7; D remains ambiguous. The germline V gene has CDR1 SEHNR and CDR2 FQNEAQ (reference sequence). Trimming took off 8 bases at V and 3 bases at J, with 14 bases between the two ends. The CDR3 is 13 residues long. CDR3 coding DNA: TGTGCCAGCTCAGAGAGGAGCAGCTACGAGCAGTACTTC. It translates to CASSERSSYEQYF.

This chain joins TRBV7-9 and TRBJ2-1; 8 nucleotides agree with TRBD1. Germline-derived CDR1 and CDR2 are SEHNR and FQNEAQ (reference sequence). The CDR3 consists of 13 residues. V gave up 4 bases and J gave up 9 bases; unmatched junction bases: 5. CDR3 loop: CASSSPGGAEQFF. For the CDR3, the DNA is TGTGCCAGCAGCTCTCCAGGGGGCGCTGAGCAGTTCTTC. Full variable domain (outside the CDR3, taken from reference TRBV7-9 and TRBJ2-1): DTGVSQNPRHKITKRGQNVTFRCDPISEHNRLYWYRQTLGQGPEFLTYFQNEAQLEKSRLLSDRFSAERPKGSFSTLEIQRTEQGDSAMYLCASSSPGGAEQFFGPGTRLTVL.

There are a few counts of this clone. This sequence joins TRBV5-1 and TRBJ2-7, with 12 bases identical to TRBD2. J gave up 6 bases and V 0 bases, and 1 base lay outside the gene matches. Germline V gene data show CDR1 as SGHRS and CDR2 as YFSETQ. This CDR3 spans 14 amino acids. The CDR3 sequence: CASSLGTSGVEQYF. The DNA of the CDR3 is TGCGCCAGCAGCTTGGGGACTAGCGGGGTCGAGCAGTACTTC.

The CDR3 bases are TGTGCCAGCAGTGAACATCGAGGCACTGAAGCTTTCTTT. It codes for CASSEHRGTEAFF. The chain joins TRBV6-1 to TRBJ1-1, with D uncertain. CDR3 length equals 13 residues. Between the trimmed V and J ends, which lost 2 bases and 4 bases, there was a span of 8 bases. Looked up from germline, CDR1 is MNHNS and CDR2 is SASEGT.

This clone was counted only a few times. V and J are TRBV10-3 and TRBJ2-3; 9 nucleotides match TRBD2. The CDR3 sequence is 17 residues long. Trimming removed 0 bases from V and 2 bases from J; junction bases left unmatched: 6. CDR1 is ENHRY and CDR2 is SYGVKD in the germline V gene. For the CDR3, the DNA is TGTGCCATCAGTGAGTCGGGAGGCGGGGGGGCCACAGATACGCAGTATTTT. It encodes CAISESGGGGATDTQYF.

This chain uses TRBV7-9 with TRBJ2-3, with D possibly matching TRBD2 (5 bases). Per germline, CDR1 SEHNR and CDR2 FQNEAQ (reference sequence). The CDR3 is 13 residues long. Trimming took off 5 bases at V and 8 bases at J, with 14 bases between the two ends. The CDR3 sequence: CASSPDTRVTQYF. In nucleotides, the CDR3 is TGTGCCAGCAGCCCAGATACGCGGGTTACGCAGTATTTT.

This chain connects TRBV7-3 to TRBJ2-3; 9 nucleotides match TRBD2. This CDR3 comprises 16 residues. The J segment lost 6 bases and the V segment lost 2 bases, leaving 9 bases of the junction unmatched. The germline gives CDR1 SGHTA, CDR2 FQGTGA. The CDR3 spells CASSLDTAGGPDTQYF. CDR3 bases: TGTGCCAGCAGCTTAGATACGGCGGGGGGGCCGGATACGCAGTATTTT. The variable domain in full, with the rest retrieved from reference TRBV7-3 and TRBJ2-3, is GAGVSQTPSNKVTEKGKYVELRCDPISGHTALYWYRQSLGQGPEFLIYFQGTGAADDSGLPNDRFFAVRPEGSVSTLKIQRTERGDSAVYLCASSLDTAGGPDTQYFGPGTRLTVL.

The CDR3 spells CASATGNYEQYF. DNA of the CDR3: TGTGCCAGCGCGACAGGGAACTACGAGCAGTACTTC. This chain uses TRBV18 with TRBJ2-7; 7 bases line up with TRBD1. The CDR3 loop spans 12 amino acids. V shed 8 bases, J shed 3 bases, and the junction held 4 bases outside the gene matches. Germline V CDR1 and CDR2: KGHSH, LQKENI.

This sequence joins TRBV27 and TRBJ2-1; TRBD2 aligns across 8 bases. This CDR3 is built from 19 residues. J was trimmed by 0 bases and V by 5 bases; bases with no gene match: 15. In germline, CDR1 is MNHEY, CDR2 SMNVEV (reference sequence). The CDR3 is CASSLRGGRSLISYNEQFF. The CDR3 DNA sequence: TGTGCCAGCAGTCTACGGGGGGGCCGAAGCCTGATCTCCTACAATGAGCAGTTCTTC.

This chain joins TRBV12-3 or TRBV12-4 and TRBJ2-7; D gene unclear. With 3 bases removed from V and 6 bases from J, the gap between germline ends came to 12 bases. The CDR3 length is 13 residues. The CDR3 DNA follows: TGTGCCAGCAGTTTTGTGAGCGTTCCCGAGCAGTACTTC. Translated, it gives CASSFVSVPEQYF.

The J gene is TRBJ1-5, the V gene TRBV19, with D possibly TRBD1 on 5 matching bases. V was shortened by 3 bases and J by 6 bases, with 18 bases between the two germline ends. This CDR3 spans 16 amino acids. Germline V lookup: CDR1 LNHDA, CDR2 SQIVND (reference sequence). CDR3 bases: TGTGCCAGTAGTATTCCCACGGCGACGGGGGGTCAGCCCCAGCATTTT. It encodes CASSIPTATGGQPQHF.

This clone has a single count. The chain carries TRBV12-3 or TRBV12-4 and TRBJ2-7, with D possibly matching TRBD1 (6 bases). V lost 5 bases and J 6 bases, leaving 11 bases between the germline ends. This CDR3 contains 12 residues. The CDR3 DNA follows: TGTGCCAGCAGTAAGGACAGTGGCGAGCAGTACTTC. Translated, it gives CASSKDSGEQYF.

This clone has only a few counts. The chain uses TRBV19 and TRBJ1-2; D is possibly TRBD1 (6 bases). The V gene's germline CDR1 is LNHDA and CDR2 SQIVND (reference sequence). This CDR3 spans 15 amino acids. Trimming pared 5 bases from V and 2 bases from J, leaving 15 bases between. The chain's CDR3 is CASSLKDRPNYGYTF. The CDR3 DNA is TGTGCCAGTAGTCTGAAGGACAGACCAAACTATGGCTACACCTTC.

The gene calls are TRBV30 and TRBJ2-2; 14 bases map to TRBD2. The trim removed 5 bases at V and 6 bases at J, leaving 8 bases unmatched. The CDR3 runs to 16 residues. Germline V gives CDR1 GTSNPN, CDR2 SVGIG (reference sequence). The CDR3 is CAWGLGLAGVAGELFF. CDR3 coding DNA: TGTGCCTGGGGATTGGGACTAGCGGGGGTGGCCGGGGAGCTGTTTTTT.

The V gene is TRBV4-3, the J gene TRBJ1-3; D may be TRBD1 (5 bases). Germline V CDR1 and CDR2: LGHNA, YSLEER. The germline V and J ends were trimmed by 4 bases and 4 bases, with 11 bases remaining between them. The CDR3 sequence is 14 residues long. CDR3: CASSLGTIGNTIYF. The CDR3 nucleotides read TGCGCCAGCAGCCTGGGGACTATCGGAAACACCATATATTTT.

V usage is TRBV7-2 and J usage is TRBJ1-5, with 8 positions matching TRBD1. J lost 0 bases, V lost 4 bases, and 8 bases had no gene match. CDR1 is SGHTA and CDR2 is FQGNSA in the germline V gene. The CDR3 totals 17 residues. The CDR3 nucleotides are TGTGCCAGCAGCTCAAGGACAGGGCCAAATAGCAATCAGCCCCAGCATTTT. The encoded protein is CASSSRTGPNSNQPQHF.

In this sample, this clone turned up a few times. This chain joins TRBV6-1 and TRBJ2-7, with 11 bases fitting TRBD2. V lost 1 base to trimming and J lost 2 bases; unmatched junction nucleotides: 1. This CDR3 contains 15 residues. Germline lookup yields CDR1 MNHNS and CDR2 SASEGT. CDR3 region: CASSEDSGGAYEQYF. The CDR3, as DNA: TGTGCCAGCAGTGAAGATAGCGGGGGGGCCTACGAGCAGTACTTC.

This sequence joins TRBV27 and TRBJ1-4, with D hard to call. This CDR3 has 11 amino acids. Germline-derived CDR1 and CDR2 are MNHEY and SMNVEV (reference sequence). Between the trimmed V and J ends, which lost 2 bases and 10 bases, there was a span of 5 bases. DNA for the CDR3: TGTGCCAGCAGTTTAGCGGGAAAACTGTTTTTT. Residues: CASSLAGKLFF. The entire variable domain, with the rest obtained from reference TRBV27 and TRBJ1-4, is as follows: EAQVTQNPRYLITVTGKKLTVTCSQNMNHEYMSWYRQDPGLGLRQIYYSMNVEVTDKGDVPEGYKVSRKEKRNFPLILESPSPNQTSLYFCASSLAGKLFFGSGTQLSVL.

The CDR3 coding sequence is TGTGCCAGCAGCTTATTTGGCCAGGGAGGCGGCTACACCTTC. It encodes CASSLFGQGGGYTF. This chain uses TRBV7-2 with TRBJ1-2; the D gene is possibly TRBD1 (5 bases). Trimming cost V 2 bases and J 8 bases, with 15 bases left between them. CDR3 length equals 14 residues. In germline, CDR1 is SGHTA, CDR2 FQGNSA.

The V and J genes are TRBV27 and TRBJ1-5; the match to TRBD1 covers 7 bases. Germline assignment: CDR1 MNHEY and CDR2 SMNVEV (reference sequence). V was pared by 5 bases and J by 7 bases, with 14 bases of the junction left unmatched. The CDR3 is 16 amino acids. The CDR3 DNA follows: TGTGCCAGCAGTCCCCTGGGCGGACAGGCTGGACAGCCCCAGCATTTT. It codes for CASSPLGGQAGQPQHF.

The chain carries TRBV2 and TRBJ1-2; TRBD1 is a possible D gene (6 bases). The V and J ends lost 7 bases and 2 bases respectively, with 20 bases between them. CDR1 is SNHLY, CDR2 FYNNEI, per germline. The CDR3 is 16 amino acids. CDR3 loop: CASTPLGAQGNYGYTF. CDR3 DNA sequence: TGTGCCAGCACTCCCTTAGGGGCCCAGGGGAACTATGGCTACACCTTC.

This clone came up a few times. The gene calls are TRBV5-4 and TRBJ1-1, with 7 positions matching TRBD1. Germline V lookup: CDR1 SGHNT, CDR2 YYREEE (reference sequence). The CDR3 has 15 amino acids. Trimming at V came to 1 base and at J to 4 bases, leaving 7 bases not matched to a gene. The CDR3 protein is CASSLSVRGTTEAFF. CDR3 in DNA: TGTGCCAGCAGCTTGTCCGTCAGGGGGACCACTGAAGCTTTCTTT.

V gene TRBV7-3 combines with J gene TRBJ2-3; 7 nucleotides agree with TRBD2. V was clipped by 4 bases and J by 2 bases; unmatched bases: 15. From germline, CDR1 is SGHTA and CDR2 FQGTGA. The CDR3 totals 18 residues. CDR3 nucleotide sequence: TGTGCCAGCAGCTCTAAGGAAGGACTAGAAGGCCCCACAGATACGCAGTATTTT. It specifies CASSSKEGLEGPTDTQYF.